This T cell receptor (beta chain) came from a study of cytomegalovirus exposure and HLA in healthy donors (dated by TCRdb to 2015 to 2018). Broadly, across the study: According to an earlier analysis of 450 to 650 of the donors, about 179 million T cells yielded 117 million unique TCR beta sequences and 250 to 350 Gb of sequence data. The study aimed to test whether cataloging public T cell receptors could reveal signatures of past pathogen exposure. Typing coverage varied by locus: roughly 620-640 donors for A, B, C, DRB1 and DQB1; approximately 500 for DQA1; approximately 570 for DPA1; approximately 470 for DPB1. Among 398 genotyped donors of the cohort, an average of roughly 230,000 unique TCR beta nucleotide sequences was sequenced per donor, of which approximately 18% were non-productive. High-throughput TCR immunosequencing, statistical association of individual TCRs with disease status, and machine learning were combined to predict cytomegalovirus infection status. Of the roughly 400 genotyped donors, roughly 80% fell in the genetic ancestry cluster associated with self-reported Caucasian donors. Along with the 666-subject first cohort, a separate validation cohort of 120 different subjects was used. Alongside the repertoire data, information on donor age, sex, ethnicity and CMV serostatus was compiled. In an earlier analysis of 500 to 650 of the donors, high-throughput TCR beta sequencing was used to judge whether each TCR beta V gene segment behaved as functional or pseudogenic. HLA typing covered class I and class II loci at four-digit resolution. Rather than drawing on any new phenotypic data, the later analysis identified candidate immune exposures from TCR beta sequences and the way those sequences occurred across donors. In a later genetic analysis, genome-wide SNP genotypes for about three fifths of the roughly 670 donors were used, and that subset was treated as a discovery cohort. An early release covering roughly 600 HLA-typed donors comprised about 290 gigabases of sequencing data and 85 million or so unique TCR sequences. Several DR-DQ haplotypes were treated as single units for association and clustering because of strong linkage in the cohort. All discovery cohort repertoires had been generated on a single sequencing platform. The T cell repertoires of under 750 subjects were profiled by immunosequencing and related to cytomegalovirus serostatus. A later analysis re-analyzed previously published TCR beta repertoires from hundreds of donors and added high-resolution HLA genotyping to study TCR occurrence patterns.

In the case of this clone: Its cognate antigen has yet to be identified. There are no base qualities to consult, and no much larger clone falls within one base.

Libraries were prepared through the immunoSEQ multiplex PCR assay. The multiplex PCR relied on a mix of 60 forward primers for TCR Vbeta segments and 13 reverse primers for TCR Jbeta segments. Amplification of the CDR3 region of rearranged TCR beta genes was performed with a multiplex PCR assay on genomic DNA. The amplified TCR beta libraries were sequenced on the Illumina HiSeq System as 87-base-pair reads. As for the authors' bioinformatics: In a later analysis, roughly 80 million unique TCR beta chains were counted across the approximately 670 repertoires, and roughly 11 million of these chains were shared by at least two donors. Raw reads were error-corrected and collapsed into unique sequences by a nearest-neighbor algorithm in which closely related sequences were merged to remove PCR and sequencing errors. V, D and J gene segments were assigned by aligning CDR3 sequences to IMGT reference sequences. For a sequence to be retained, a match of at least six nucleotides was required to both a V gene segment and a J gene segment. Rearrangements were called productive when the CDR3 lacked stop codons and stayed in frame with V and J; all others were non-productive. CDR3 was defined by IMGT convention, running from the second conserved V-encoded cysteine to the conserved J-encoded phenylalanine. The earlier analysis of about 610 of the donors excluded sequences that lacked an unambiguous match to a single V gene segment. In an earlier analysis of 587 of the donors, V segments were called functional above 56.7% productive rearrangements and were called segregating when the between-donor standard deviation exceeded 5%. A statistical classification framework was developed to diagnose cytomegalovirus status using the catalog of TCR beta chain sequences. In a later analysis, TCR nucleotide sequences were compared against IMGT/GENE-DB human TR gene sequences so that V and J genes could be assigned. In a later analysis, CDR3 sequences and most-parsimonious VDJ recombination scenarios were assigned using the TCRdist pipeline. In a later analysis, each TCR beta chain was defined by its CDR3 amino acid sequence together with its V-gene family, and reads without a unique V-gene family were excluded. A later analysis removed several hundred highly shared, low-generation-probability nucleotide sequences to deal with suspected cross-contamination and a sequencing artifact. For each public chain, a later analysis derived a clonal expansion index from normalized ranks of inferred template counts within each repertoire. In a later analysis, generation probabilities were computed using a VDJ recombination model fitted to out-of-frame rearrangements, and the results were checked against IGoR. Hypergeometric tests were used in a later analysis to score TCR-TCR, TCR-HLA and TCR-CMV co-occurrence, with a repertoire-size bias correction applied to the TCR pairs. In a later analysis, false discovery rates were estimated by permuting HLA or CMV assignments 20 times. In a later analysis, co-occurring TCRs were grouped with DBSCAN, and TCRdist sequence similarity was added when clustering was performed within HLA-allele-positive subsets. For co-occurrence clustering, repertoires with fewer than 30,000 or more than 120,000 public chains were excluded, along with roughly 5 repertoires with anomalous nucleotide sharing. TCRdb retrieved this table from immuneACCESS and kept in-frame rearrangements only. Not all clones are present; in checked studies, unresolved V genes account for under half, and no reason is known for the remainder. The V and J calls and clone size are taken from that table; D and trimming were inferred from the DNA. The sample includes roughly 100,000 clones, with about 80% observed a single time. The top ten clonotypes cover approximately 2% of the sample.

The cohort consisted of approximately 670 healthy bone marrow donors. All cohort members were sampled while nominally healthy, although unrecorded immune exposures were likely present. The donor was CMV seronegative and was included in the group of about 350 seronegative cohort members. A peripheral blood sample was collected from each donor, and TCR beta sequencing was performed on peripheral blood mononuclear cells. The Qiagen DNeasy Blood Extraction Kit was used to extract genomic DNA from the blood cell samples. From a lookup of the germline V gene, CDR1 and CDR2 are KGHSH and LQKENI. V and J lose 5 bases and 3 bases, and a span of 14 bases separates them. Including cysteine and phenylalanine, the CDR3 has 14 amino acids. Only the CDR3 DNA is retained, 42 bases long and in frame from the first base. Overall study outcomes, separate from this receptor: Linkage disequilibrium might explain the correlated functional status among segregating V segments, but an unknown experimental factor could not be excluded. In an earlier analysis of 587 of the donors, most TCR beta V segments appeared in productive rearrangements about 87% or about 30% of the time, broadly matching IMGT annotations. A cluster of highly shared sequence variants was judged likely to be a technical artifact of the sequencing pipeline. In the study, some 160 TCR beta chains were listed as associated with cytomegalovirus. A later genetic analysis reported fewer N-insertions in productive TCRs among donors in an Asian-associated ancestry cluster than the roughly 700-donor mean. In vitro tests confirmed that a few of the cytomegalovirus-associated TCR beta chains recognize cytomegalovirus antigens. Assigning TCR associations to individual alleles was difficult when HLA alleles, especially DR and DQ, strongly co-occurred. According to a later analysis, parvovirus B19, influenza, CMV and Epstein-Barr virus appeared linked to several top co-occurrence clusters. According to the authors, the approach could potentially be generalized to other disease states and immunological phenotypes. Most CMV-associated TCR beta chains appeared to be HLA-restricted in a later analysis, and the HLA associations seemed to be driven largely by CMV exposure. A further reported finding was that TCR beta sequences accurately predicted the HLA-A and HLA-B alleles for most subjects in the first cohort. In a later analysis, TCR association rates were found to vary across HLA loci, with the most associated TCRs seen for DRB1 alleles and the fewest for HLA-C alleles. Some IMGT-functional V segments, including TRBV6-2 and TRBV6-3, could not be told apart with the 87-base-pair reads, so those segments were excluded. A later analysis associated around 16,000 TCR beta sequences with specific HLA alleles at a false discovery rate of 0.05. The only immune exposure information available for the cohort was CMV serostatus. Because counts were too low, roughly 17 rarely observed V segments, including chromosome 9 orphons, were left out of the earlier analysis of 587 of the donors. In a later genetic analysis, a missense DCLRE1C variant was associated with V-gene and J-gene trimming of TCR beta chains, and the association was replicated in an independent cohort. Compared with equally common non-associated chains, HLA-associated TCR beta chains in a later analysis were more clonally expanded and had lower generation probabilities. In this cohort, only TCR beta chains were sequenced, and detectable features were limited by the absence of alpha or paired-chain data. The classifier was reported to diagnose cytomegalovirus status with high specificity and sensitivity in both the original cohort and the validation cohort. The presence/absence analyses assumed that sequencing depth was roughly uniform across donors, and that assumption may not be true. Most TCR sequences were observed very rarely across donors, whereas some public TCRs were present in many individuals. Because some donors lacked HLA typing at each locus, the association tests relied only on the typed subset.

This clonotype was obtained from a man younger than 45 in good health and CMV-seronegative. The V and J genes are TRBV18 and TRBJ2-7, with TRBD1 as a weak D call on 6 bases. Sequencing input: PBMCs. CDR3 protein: CASSLDSKFYEQYF. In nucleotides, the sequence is TGTGCCAGCTCATTGGACAGTAAGTTCTACGAGCAGTACTTC.